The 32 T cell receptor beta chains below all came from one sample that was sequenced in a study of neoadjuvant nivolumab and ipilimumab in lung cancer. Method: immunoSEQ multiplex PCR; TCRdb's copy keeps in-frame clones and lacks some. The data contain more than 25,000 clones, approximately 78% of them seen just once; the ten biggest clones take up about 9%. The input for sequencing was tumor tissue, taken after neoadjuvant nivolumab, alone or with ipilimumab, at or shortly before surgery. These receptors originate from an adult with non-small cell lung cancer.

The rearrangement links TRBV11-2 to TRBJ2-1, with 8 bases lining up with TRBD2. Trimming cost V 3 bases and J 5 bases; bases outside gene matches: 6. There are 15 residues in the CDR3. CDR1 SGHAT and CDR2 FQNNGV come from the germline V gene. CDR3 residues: CASSLMAGGDNEQFF. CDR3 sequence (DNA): TGTGCCAGCAGCTTGATGGCGGGAGGAGACAATGAGCAGTTCTTC.

The CDR3 loop is CASSPGTGVGEQYF. The CDR3 DNA reads TGCGCCAGCAGCCCGGGGACAGGGGTGGGAGAGCAGTACTTC. The chain has TRBV5-1 and TRBJ2-7; 10 nucleotides line up with TRBD1. V shed 4 bases, J shed 7 bases, and the junction held 8 bases outside the gene matches. The CDR3 extends over 14 amino acids. Germline CDR1 reads SGHRS; CDR2 reads YFSETQ.

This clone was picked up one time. The CDR3 DNA sequence: TGTGCCAGCAGCTTAGAGGCAGGAAGGAGATATAACACTGAAGCTTTCTTT. It is translated as CASSLEAGRRYNTEAFF. The chain combines TRBV11-2 with TRBJ1-1; no firm D call. The CDR3 totals 17 residues. The germline CDR1 and CDR2 sequences are SGHAT and FQNNGV. V was clipped by 0 bases and J by 2 bases, with 16 bases between them. The complete variable domain, with remaining parts taken from reference TRBV11-2 and TRBJ1-1, reads EAGVAQSPRYKIIEKRQSVAFWCNPISGHATLYWYQQILGQGPKLLIQFQNNGVVDDSQLPKDRFSAERLKGVDSTLKIQPAKLEDSAVYLCASSLEAGRRYNTEAFFGQGTRLTVV.

This CDR3 reads CASSRIQETQYF. The DNA for the CDR3 is TGTGCCAGCAGCCGGATTCAAGAGACCCAGTACTTC. The J gene is TRBJ2-5, the V gene TRBV5-5; the D is unclear. The germline V gene has CDR1 SGHKS and CDR2 YYEKEE (reference sequence). Trimming removed 4 bases at V and 2 bases at J, with 6 bases between. The CDR3 has 12 residues.

This CDR3 reads CASSGQMNTEAFF. In DNA, the CDR3 is TGCGCCAGCAGCGGACAGATGAACACTGAAGCTTTCTTT. The rearrangement joins TRBV5-1 to TRBJ1-1; TRBD1 is a possible D gene (6 bases). The CDR3 length is 13 residues. The germline V and J ends were trimmed by 4 bases and 0 bases, with 7 bases remaining between them. CDR1 and CDR2 (germline): SGHRS, YFSETQ.

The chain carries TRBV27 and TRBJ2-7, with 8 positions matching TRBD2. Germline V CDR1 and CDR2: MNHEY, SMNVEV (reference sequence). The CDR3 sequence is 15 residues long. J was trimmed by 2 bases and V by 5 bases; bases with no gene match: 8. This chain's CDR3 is CASSHSGTQTYEQYF. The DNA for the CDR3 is TGTGCCAGCAGTCATAGCGGGACCCAGACCTACGAGCAGTACTTC.

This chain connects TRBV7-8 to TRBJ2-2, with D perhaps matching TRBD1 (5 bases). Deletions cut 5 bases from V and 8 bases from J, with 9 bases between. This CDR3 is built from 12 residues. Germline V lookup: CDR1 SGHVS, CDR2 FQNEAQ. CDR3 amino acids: CASSTRTGELFF. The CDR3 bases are TGTGCCAGCAGCACGAGGACAGGGGAGCTGTTTTTT.

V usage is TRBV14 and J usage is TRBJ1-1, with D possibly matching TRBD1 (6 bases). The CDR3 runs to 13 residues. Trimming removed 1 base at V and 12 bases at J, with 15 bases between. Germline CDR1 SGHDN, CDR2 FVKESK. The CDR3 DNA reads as TGTGCCAGCAGCCAAGGTGTCAGGGGACCATCTTTCTTT. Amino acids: CASSQGVRGPSFF. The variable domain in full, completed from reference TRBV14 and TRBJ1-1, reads EAGVTQFPSHSVIEKGQTVTLRCDPISGHDNLYWYRRVMGKEIKFLLHFVKESKQDESGMPNNRFLAERTGGTYSTLKVQPAELEDSGVYFCASSQGVRGPSFFGQGTRLTVV.

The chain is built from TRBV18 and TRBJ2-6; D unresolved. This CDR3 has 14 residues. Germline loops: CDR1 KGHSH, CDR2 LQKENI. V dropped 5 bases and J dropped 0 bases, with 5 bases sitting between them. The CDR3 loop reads CASSSDSGANVLTF. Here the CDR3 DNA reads TGTGCCAGCTCATCGGACTCTGGGGCCAACGTCCTGACTTTC.

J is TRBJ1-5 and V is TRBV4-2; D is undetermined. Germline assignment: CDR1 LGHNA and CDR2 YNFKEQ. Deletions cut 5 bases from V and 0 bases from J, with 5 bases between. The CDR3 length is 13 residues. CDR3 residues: CASSLHSNQPQHF. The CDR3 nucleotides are TGTGCCAGCAGCTTACATAGCAATCAGCCCCAGCATTTT.

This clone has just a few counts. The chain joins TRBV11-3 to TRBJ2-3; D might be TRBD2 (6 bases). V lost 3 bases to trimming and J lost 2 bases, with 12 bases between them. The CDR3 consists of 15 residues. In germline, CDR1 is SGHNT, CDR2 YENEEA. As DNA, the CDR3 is TGTGCCAGCAGCTTCCGTAGCGGAGACACAGATACGCAGTATTTT. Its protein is CASSFRSGDTDTQYF.

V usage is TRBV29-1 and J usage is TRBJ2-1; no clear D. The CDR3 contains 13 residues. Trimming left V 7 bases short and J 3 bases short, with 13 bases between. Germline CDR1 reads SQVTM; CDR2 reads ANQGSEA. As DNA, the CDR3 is TGCAGCGCCCGGACCTTGGGCTACAATGAGCAGTTCTTC. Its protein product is CSARTLGYNEQFF.

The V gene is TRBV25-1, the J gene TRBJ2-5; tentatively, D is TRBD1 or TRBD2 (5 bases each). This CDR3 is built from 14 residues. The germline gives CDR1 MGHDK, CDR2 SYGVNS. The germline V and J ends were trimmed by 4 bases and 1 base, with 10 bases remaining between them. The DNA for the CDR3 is TGTGCCAGCAGTGGGATCGGGACCCAAGAGACCCAGTACTTC. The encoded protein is CASSGIGTQETQYF.

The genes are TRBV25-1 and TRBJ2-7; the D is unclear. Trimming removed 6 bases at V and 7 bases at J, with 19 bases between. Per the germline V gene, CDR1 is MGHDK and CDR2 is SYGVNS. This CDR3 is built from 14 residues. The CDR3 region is CASRKAFGVLEQYF. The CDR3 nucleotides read TGTGCCAGCAGAAAAGCGTTTGGGGTTTTGGAGCAGTACTTC.

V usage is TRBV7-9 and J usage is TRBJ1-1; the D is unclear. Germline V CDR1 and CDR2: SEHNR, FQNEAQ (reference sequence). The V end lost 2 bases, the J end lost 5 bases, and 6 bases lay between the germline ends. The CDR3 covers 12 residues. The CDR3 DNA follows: TGTGCCAGCAGCTTAACGGGAACTGAAGCTTTCTTT. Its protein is CASSLTGTEAFF.

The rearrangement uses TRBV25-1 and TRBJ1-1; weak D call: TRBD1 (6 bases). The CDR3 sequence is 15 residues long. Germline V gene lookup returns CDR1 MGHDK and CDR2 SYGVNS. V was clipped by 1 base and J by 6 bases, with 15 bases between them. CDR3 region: CASSESAGATSEAFF. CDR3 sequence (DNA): TGTGCCAGCAGTGAATCGGCAGGGGCAACTTCTGAAGCTTTCTTT.

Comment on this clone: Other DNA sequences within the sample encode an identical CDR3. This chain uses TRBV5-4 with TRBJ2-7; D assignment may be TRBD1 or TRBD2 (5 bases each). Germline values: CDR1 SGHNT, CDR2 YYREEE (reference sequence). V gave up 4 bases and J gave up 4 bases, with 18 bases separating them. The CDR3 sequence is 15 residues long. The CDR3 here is CASSRGQGQIYEQYF. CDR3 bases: TGTGCCAGCAGCAGAGGGCAGGGTCAAATATACGAGCAGTACTTC.

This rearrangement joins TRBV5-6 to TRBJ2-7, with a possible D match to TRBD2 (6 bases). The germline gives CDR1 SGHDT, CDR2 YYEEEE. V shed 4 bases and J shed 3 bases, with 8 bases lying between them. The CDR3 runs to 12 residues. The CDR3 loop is CASSVGGYEQYF. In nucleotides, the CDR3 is TGTGCCAGCAGCGTGGGGGGCTACGAGCAGTACTTC.

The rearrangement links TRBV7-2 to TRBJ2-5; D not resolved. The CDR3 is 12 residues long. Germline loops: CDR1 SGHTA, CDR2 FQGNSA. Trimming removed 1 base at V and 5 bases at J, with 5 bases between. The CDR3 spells CASSLVSETQYF. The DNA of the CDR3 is TGTGCCAGCAGCTTAGTTTCGGAGACCCAGTACTTC.

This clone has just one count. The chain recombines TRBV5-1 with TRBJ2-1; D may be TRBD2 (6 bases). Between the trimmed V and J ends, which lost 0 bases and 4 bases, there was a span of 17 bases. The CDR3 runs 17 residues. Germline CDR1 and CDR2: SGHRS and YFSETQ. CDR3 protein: CASSLEVGWGTYNEQFF. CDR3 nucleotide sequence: TGCGCCAGCAGCTTGGAGGTAGGGTGGGGGACTTACAATGAGCAGTTCTTC. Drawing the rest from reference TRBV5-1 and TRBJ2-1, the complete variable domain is KAGVTQTPRYLIKTRGQQVTLSCSPISGHRSVSWYQQTPGQGLQFLFEYFSETQRNKGNFPGRFSGRQFSNSRSEMNVSTLELGDSALYLCASSLEVGWGTYNEQFFGPGTRLTVL.

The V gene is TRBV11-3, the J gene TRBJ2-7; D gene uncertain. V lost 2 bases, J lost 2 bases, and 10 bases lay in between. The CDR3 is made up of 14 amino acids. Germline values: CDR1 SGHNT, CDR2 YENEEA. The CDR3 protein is CASSLLSRAYEQYF. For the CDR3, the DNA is TGTGCCAGCAGCTTACTGTCCAGAGCCTACGAGCAGTACTTC. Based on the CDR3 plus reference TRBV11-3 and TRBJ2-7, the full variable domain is EAGVVQSPRYKIIEKKQPVAFWCNPISGHNTLYWYLQNLGQGPELLIRYENEEAVDDSQLPKDRFSAERLKGVDSTLKIQPAELGDSAVYLCASSLLSRAYEQYFGPGTRLTVT.

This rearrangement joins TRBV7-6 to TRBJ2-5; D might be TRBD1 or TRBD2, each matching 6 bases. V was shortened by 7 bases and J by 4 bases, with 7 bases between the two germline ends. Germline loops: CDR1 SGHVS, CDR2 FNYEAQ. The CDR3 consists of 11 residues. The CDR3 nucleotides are TGTGCCAGCAAGGGGGGAGAGACCCAGTACTTC. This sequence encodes CASKGGETQYF.

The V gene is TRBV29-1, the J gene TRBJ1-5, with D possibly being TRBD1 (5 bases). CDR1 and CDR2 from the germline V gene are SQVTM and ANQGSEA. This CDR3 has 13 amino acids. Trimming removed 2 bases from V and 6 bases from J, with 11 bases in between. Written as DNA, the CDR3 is TGCAGCGTTGAAAGGGGAACAGGTCAGCCCCAGCATTTT. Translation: CSVERGTGQPQHF.

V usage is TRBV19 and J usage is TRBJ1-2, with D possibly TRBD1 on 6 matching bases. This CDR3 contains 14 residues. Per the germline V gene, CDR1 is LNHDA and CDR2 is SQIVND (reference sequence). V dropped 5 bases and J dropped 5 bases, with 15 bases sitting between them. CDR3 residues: CASSLDSSTYGYTF. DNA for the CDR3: TGTGCCAGTAGTTTGGACAGCTCAACTTATGGCTACACCTTC.

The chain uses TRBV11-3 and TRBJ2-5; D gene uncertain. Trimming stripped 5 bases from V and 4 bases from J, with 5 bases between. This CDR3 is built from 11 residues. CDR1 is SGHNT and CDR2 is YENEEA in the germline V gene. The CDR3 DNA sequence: TGTGCCAGCAGCCGGGCAGAGACCCAGTACTTC. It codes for CASSRAETQYF.

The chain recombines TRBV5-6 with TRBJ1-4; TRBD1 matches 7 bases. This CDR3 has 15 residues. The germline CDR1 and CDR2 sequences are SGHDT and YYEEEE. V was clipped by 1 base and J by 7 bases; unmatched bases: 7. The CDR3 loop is CASSLTLGTAEKLFF. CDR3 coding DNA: TGTGCCAGCAGCTTGACCCTTGGGACAGCTGAAAAACTGTTTTTT.

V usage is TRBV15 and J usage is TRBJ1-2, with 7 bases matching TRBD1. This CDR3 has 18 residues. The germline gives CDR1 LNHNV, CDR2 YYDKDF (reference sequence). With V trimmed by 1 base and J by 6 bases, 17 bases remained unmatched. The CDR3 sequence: CATSRVGDLGGGRNGYTF. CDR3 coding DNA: TGTGCCACCAGCAGAGTCGGCGATCTAGGAGGGGGCAGAAATGGCTACACCTTC.

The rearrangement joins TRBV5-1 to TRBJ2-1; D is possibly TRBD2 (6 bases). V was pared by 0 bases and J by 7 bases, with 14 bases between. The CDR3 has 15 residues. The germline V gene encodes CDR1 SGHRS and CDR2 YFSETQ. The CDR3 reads CASSLAAGLNNEQFF. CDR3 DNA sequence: TGCGCCAGCAGCTTGGCGGCGGGACTTAATAATGAGCAGTTCTTC.

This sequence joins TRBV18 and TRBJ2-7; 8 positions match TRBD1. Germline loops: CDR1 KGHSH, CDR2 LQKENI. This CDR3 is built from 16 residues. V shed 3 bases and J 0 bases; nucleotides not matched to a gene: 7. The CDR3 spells CASSPPGQGFSYEQYF. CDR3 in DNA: TGTGCCAGCTCACCCCCCGGACAGGGTTTCTCCTACGAGCAGTACTTC.

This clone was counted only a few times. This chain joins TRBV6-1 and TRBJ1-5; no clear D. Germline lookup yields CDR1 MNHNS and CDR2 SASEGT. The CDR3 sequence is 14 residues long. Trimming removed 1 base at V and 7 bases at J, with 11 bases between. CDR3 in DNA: TGTGCCAGCAGTGAAGGAGGGTACGGCCAGCCCCAGCATTTT. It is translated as CASSEGGYGQPQHF.

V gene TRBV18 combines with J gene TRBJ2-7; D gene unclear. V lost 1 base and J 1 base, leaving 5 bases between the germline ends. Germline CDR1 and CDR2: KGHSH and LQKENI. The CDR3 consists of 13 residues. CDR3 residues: CASSPRQSYEQYF. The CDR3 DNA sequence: TGTGCCAGCTCACCACGCCAGTCCTACGAGCAGTACTTC.

The CDR3 sequence: CASNRGTSGAETQYF. The DNA for the CDR3 is TGCGCCAGCAACAGAGGGACATCTGGGGCGGAGACCCAGTACTTC. V and J are TRBV5-1 and TRBJ2-5; TRBD1 might be the D (6 bases). Trimming cost V 6 bases and J 5 bases, with 20 bases left between them. The length of the CDR3 is 15 residues. The germline CDR1 and CDR2 sequences are SGHRS and YFSETQ.